This entry is about one TCR beta chain. The same CDR3 also results from other DNA sequences found in this sample. In the authors' workflow: The assay estimated nucleated cells by amplifying reference gene primers. Sequenced by immunoSEQ multiplex PCR; TCRdb stores in-frame clones only, minus some. That table is the source of V, J and clone size, and D and trimming were worked out from the DNA. In the table there are more than 200,000 clones, 65% to 80% of which are singletons. This sample was taken from a study of blood T cell repertoires in COVID-19. The overall study: The United States, Italy and Spain supplied acute and convalescent COVID-19 samples.

V lost 0 bases to trimming and J lost 7 bases; unmatched junction nucleotides: 8. CDR3 length: 16 amino acids. The germline CDR1 and CDR2 sequences are SGHRS and YFSETQ. The origin of this receptor is a woman aged 40 to 49 with active or convalescent COVID-19. Sample: peripheral blood. The chain recombines TRBV5-1 with TRBJ2-1; 9 bases agree with TRBD2. CDR3 in DNA: TGCGCCAGCAGCTTGGGGGGCGGGGGGGCCGGGAATGAGCAGTTCTTC. Amino acid sequence: CASSLGGGGAGNEQFF.